A selection of T cell receptor beta chains follows, all from one sample in a study of CD39 and CD103 CD8 tumor-infiltrating T cells. The assay was immunoSEQ multiplex PCR, and TCRdb's table has in-frame clones only and misses some. The sample has around 7,400 clones, 50% to 80% seen once. Sequenced: CD8+ T cells sorted from blood. These receptors all stem from a human donor with head and neck squamous cell carcinoma. CDR3s include the opening cysteine and the closing phenylalanine or tryptophan. Rows give clone size only sometimes, using once, few, many, or a class for an expanded clone.

>TRBV5-3|.
CARIADLLGLAQYF
>TRBV7-9|once
CASRASNEQFF
>TRBV11-2|.
CATTSRVRVYGYTF
>TRBV29-1|.
CSVEAPGLNPYEQYF
>TRBV6-5|.
CASSYSGHEGEQYF
>TRBV29-1|.
CSVLLGEAFF
>TRBV7-6|.
CASSLDASGEYEQYF
>TRBV4-3|.
CASSQDRTGIDEAFF
>TRBV2|.
CASRDLVGGDYGYTF
>TRBV7-9|few
CASYSPRTGQETQYF
>TRBV2|.
CASRVGDTQYF
>TRBV7-2|once
CASSLVAGATGELFF
>TRBV6-5|.
CASSYSAQGTGELFF
>TRBV6-6|few
CASSYSTSYSYEQYF
>TRBV11-3|medium-sized
CASSLDPGNEQFF
>TRBV28|once
CASSLGQGALSTDTQYF
>TRBV6-5|.
CASSPQEFYEQYF
>TRBV5-1|.
CASSSLYRGDSGGYTF
>TRBV7-7|.
CASSPTSADTQYF
>TRBV7-2|.
CASSPPSGSYEQYF
>TRBV11-2|few
CASSLDPGNEQFF
>TRBV7-9|few
CASSSSRTAYEQYF
>TRBV7-8|few
CASSFSTSGGYEQYF
>TRBV28|.
CAVIPTGISTDTQYF
>TRBV2|.
CASSELWDSDYGYTF
>TRBV18|.
CASSGLAGFTGELFF
>TRBV27|.
CASSLDGSYYGYTF
>TRBV5-1|.
CASSADSPGRWVF
>TRBV5-6|.
CASSLGQGANYGYTF
>TRBV10-3|.
CAITETSGRGSTDTQYF
>TRBV27|.
CASSPNPNEQYF
>TRBV2|.
CASSEHTGSYEQYF
>TRBV10-2|.
CASNVDRIGSPLHF
>TRBV6-5|once
CASSIGLVGETQYF
>TRBV15|.
CATSRDLWDRGSEADTQYF
>TRBV6-4|.
CASSEGQSTDTQYF
>TRBV15|.
CATSRDGGLAGFEQFF
>TRBV6-6|.
CASSYPGQKFF
>TRBV19|.
CASSSFREQYF
>TRBV6-4|.
CASSDSRGGTDTQYF
>TRBV7-9|.
CASSPQGGSPYNEQFF
>TRBV28|once
CASRQGDNEQFF
>TRBV11-1|.
CASSSGSVNTEAFF
>TRBV6-1|.
CASTPRAGRETQYF
>TRBV7-3|.
CASSAGVGDGYGYTF
>TRBV7-9|.
CASSHPWTASYEQYF
>TRBV30|few
CAWSGSYQETQYF
>TRBV11-2|.
CASSLVLAGGRYNEQFF
>TRBV19|few
CASSISGAYTEAFF